Given below is one T cell receptor (beta chain) in context. The antigen is unknown. Profiled with immunoSEQ multiplex PCR; TCRdb holds only in-frame clones, not every one. The sample lists 80,000 or so clones, 78% occurring once. These data belong to a study of memory CD4+ T cells and cytomegalovirus serostatus. Study context: Healthy Belgian adult donors included nine or ten CMV-positive and some 24 CMV-negative people.

Study results and caveats: CD4+ memory repertoires contained 67 of 164 reported CMV TCRbeta sequences.

The sort gate was single viable CD3+CD4+CD8-CD45RO+ cells for memory CD4+ T cells. Specimen: memory CD4+ T cells from blood. The source of this sequence is an adult in good health and CMV-seropositive.

The CDR3 DNA is TGTGCCAGTAGTGAAGAGATAGGCTATGGCTACACCTTC. Its protein is CASSEEIGYGYTF. The chain combines TRBV19 with TRBJ1-2; the D is unclear. This CDR3 is 13 amino acids long. V was trimmed by 5 bases and J by 4 bases, leaving 11 bases between them. CDR1 is LNHDA, CDR2 SQIVND, per germline (reference sequence).